This T cell receptor beta chain was obtained from a study of cytomegalovirus exposure and HLA in healthy donors. Study at large: The approximately 120 validation repertoires matched the approximately 700 first-cohort repertoires in platform, a later analysis reported.

Sequencing was performed with immunoSEQ multiplex PCR; in TCRdb, only in-frame clones are kept and a portion is missing. The sample contains 120,000 or so clones, 89% of which appear only once. After removal of 8 bases from V and 1 base from J, the junction contained 16 bases not matched to a gene. The CDR3 has 18 residues. The germline V gene has CDR1 MDHEN and CDR2 SYDVKM. General study findings and limits: The classifier was said to identify cytomegalovirus status with high specificity and sensitivity. Altogether, some 170 TCR beta chains were recorded as cytomegalovirus-associated.

Comments on this clone: Its antigen remains unidentified.

The donors were in the approximately 110-subject validation cohort; that cohort was separate from the approximately 730-subject first cohort. Sequenced sample: PBMCs. V is TRBV28 and J is TRBJ1-5, with 8 bases matching TRBD1. This receptor was obtained from a woman between 18 and 29 years old in good health and CMV-seronegative. The CDR3 sequence: CASPPPGQVRASNQPQHF. CDR3 coding DNA: TGTGCCAGCCCTCCCCCGGGACAGGTAAGGGCGAGCAATCAGCCCCAGCATTTT.